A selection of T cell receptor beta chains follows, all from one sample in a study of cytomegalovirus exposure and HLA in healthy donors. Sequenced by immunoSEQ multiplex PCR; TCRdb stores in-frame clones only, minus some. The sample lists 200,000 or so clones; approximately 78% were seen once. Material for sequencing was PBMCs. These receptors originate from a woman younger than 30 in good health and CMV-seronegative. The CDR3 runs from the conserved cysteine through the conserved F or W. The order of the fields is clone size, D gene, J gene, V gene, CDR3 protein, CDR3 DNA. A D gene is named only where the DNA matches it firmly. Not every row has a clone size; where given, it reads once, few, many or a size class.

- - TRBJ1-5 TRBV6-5 CASSYRENQPQHF TGTGCCAGCAGTTATCGGGAGAATCAGCCCCAGCATTTT
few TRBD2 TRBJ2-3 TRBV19 CASSIRTSGRSSTDTQYF TGTGCCAGTAGTATTCGGACTAGCGGGAGGTCTAGCACAGATACGCAGTATTTT
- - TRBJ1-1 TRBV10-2 CASRPQGKNTEAFF TGCGCCAGCAGACCACAGGGAAAGAACACTGAAGCTTTCTTT
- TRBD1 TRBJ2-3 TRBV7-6 CASSALTGPTDTQYF TGTGCCAGCAGCGCGTTGACAGGGCCCACAGATACGCAGTATTTT
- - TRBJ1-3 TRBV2 CASSLAGASGNTIYF TGTGCCAGCAGTCTAGCAGGAGCCTCTGGAAACACCATATATTTT
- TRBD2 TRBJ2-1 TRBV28 CASPPRLADSYNEQFF TGTGCCAGCCCCCCCAGGCTAGCGGACTCCTACAATGAGCAGTTCTTC
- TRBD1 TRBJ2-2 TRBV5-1 CASSLAVTGAAGELFF TGCGCCAGCAGCTTGGCGGTCACAGGGGCTGCCGGGGAGCTGTTTTTT
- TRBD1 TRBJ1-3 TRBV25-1 CASSDAQGASGNTIYF TGTGCCAGCAGTGATGCCCAGGGGGCTTCTGGAAACACCATATATTTT
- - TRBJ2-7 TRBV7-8 CASSLTTGRNEQYF TGTGCCAGCAGCCTCACTACAGGGCGGAACGAGCAGTACTTC
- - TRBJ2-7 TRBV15 CATSRVDSPYEQYF TGTGCCACCAGCAGAGTGGACAGCCCCTACGAGCAGTACTTC
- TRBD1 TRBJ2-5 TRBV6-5 CASSYPGGQGLETQYF TGTGCCAGCAGTTACCCCGGGGGACAGGGGTTGGAGACCCAGTACTTC
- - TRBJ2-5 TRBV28 CASRSLGRETQYF TGTGCCAGCAGAAGCCTGGGCCGAGAGACCCAGTACTTC
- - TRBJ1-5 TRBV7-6 CASSPGVGSVNQPQHF TGTGCCAGCAGCCCAGGGGTGGGCAGCGTAAATCAGCCCCAGCATTTT
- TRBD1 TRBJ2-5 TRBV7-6 CASSLERRPTGGGQETQYF TGTGCCAGCAGCTTAGAGCGGCGGCCGACAGGGGGAGGCCAAGAGACCCAGTACTTC
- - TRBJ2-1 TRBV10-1 CASGTGSYNEQFF TGCGCCAGCGGCACAGGCTCCTACAATGAGCAGTTCTTC
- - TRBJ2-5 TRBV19 CASTQGYQETQYF TGTGCCAGTACTCAGGGGTACCAAGAGACCCAGTACTTC
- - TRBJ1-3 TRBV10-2 CASRLGQSSGNTIYF TGCGCCAGCAGGCTAGGACAGAGCTCTGGAAACACCATATATTTT
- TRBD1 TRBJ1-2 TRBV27 CASSLSFATGRGGYTF TGTGCCAGCAGTTTATCGTTTGCGACAGGGAGAGGTGGCTACACCTTC
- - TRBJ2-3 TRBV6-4 CASSRDGIIGADTQYF TGTGCCAGCAGCCGCGACGGGATCATCGGGGCAGATACGCAGTATTTT
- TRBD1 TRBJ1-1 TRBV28 CASRMLQGATTEAFF TGTGCCAGCAGGATGCTACAGGGGGCTACCACTGAAGCTTTCTTT
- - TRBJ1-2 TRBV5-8 CASTSGSRDYGYTF TGTGCCAGCACCAGTGGGTCCAGGGACTATGGCTACACCTTC
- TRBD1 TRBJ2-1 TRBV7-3 CASSLATGGIGEQFF TGTGCCAGCAGCTTAGCCACAGGGGGTATCGGAGAGCAGTTCTTC
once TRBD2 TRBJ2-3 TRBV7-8 CASSLPSGGAKDTQYF TGTGCCAGCAGCTTACCTAGCGGGGGGGCCAAAGATACGCAGTATTTT
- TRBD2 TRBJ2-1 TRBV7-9 CASSSTGGDPYNEQFF TGTGCCAGCAGCAGCACGGGGGGGGACCCCTACAATGAGCAGTTCTTC
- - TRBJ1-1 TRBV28 CASSWRTDPEAFF TGTGCCAGCAGTTGGAGGACAGACCCTGAAGCTTTCTTT
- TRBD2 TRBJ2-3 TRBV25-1 CATGIPSGSGTDTQYF TGTGCCACCGGCATCCCTAGCGGGAGTGGCACAGATACGCAGTATTTT
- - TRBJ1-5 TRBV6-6 CASSYSIRVRQPQHF TGTGCCAGCAGTTACTCGATCAGGGTTCGACAGCCCCAGCATTTT
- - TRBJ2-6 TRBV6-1 CASRAGPSGANVLTF TGTGCCAGCAGGGCGGGGCCCTCTGGGGCCAACGTCCTGACTTTC
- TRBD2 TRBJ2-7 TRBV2 CASTDGAGGPSYEQYF TGTGCCAGCACCGATGGGGCGGGAGGCCCCTCCTACGAGCAGTACTTC
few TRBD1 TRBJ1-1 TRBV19 CASSLPEDRANTEAFF TGTGCCAGTAGTCTCCCCGAAGACAGGGCGAACACTGAAGCTTTCTTT
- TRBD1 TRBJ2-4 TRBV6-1 CASSEGGTGGNIQYF TGTGCCAGCAGTGAAGGGGGGACAGGCGGAAACATTCAGTACTTC
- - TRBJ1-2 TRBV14 CASSQERTRRSYGYTF TGTGCCAGCAGCCAAGAAAGAACACGGCGGTCCTATGGCTACACCTTC
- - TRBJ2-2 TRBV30 CAWSAIATGELFF TGTGCCTGGAGTGCAATAGCGACCGGGGAGCTGTTTTTT
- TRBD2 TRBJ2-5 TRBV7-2 CASSFTGTSGQETQYF TGTGCCAGCAGCTTTACCGGGACTAGCGGCCAAGAGACCCAGTACTTC
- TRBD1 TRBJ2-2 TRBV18 CASSPRSGQGGTGELFF TGTGCCAGCTCACCGAGGTCGGGACAGGGAGGCACCGGGGAGCTGTTTTTT
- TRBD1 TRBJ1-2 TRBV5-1 CASSLAGGNGYTF TGCGCCAGCAGCTTGGCAGGGGGAAACGGCTACACCTTC
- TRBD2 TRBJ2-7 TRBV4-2 CASSQEGSLAGFYEQYF TGTGCCAGCAGCCAGGAAGGATCACTAGCGGGGTTCTACGAGCAGTACTTC
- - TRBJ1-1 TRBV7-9 CASSLRRSEAFF TGTGCCAGCAGCTTAAGGAGATCGGAAGCTTTCTTT
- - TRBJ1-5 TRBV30 CAWSRQGDQPQHF TGTGCCTGGAGTAGGCAGGGTGATCAGCCCCAGCATTTT
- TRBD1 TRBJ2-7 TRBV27 CASRDLGTGDYEQYF TGTGCCAGCAGAGACTTAGGAACAGGGGACTACGAGCAGTACTTC
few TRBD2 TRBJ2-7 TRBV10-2 CASRLAGGPYEQYF TGCGCCAGCAGACTAGCGGGGGGGCCGTACGAGCAGTACTTC
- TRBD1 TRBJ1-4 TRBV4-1 CASGQHSPGTGNPTNEKLFF TGCGCCAGCGGCCAACATTCCCCGGGGACAGGGAACCCAACTAATGAAAAACTGTTTTTT